The T cell receptor (beta chain) under discussion was sequenced for a study of blood T cells in healthy people across ages. Study observations and caveats: Diversity was estimated from one million T cells, and these estimates were considered underestimates. For the donors, CMV status was unknown and possibly confounded expanded clonotype changes.

A note on this clonotype: Its target is unknown.

It was with a sample-barcoded 5' primer and a J-beta primer mix that a second PCR of roughly 6 to 11 cycles was run. Researchers report that a template-switch adaptor with 12 random nucleotides tagged each cDNA molecule. TCRdb passed the 5' RACE reads through MiXCR, listing each CDR3 protein once. The sample has about a million distinct CDR3 sequences, roughly 51% seen once. CDR1 DFQATT and CDR2 SNEGSKA come from the germline V gene (reference sequence). CDR3 size: 19 residues. After removal of 0 bases from V and 0 bases from J, the junction contained 14 bases not matched to a gene. In terms of origin and age, donors were healthy Caucasian individuals from Russia aged roughly 6 to 95.

This chain connects TRBV20-1 to TRBJ2-3, with 8 bases lining up with TRBD1. Sequences were obtained from blood. The TCR comes from an older woman in good health. CDR3 residues: CSARDPHEPDRVSTDTQYF. The CDR3 coding sequence is TGCAGTGCTAGAGACCCACATGAACCGGACAGGGTTAGCACAGATACGCAGTATTTT.